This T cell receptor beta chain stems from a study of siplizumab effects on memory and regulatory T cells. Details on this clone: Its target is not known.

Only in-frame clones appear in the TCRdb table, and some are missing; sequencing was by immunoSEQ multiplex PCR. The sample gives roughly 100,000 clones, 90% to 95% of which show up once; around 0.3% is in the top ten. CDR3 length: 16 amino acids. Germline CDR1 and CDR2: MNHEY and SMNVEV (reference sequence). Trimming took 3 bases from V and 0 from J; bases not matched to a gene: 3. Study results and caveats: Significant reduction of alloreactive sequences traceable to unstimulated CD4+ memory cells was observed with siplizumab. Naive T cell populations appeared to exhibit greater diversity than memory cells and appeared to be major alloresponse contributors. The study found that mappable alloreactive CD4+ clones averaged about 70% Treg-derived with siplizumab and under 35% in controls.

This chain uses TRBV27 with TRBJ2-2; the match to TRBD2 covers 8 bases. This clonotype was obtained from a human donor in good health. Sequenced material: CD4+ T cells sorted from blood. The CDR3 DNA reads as TGTGCCAGCAGTTTCCAAGCGGGAGCGAACACCGGGGAGCTGTTTTTT. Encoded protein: CASSFQAGANTGELFF.